These 27 T cell receptor beta chains were all obtained from the same sample, sequenced in a study of blood T cell repertoires in COVID-19. Sequencing used immunoSEQ multiplex PCR; TCRdb keeps in-frame clones, though not all of them. The sample records around 260,000 clones, roughly 87% being singletons. The specimen was peripheral blood. The receptors were gathered from a human donor in a cohort sampled during active COVID-19.

The rearrangement uses TRBV7-8 and TRBJ1-1, with D possibly matching TRBD1 (6 bases). V was clipped by 2 bases and J by 8 bases, with 12 bases between them. This CDR3 contains 13 residues. CDR1 is SGHVS and CDR2 is FQNEAQ in the germline V gene. This CDR3 is CASSLPIDREAFF. The CDR3 nucleotides are TGTGCCAGCAGCTTACCCATTGACAGGGAAGCTTTCTTT.

The CDR3 DNA is TGCGCCAGCAGTCACCAACTAAAACAGGGGGCCGGGGAGACCCAGTACTTC. Its translation: CASSHQLKQGAGETQYF. The chain recombines TRBV4-3 with TRBJ2-5; TRBD1 agrees at 9 bases. There are 17 residues in the CDR3. CDR1 is LGHNA and CDR2 is YSLEER in the germline V gene. V lost 6 bases, J lost 5 bases, and 16 bases stayed unmatched.

CDR3 in DNA: TGTGCCAGTCGGACAGGGGGCTTGAATCATGGCTACACCTTC. Protein: CASRTGGLNHGYTF. This chain links TRBV27 with TRBJ1-2; TRBD1 matches 11 bases. V trimming: 9 bases; J trimming: 6 bases; junction bases outside the gene matches: 9. The CDR3 totals 14 residues. Per germline, CDR1 MNHEY and CDR2 SMNVEV (reference sequence).

The chain has TRBV10-3 and TRBJ1-4; 7 nucleotides match TRBD1. CDR1 ENHRY and CDR2 SYGVKD come from the germline V gene. The ends lost 2 bases at V and 6 bases at J; junction bases unmatched: 6. The CDR3 contains 15 residues. The CDR3 protein is CAISEPGQPDEKLFF. DNA for the CDR3: TGTGCCATCAGTGAGCCGGGACAGCCGGATGAAAAACTGTTTTTT.

The chain has TRBV7-2 and TRBJ1-2, with D perhaps TRBD1 (5 bases). The germline gives CDR1 SGHTA, CDR2 FQGNSA. V lost 1 base to trimming and J lost 5 bases, with 11 bases between them. This CDR3 region has 14 residues. The CDR3: CASSLGRVPYGYTF. CDR3 sequence (DNA): TGTGCCAGCAGCTTAGGCAGGGTTCCGTATGGCTACACCTTC.

V and J are TRBV21-1 and TRBJ2-7; TRBD2 is the table's D call, not checked against the DNA. TRBV21-1 represents a pseudogene. The length of the CDR3 is 18 residues. The chain's CDR3 is CASSKLTSGGNSSYEQYF. The CDR3 region has the DNA TGTGCCAGCAGCAAATTGACTAGCGGGGGAAATAGCTCCTACGAGCAGTACTTC.

CDR3 sequence: CAISRTGGDTEAFF. As DNA, the CDR3 is TGTGCCATCAGTAGGACAGGGGGGGACACTGAAGCTTTCTTT. The chain couples TRBV10-3 to TRBJ1-1; TRBD1 matches 10 bases. Germline-derived CDR1 and CDR2 are ENHRY and SYGVKD. The V segment lost 5 bases and the J segment 3 bases; nucleotides outside the gene matches: 3. This CDR3 spans 14 amino acids.

The rearrangement joins TRBV6-1 to TRBJ2-1, with 7 bases fitting TRBD2. The germline gives CDR1 MNHNS, CDR2 SASEGT. The CDR3 is 16 residues long. V gave up 0 bases and J gave up 1 base; unmatched junction bases: 3. CDR3 DNA sequence: TGTGCCAGCAGTGAAGCGTACGGGAGGTCCTACAATGAGCAGTTCTTC. Amino acids: CASSEAYGRSYNEQFF.

This clone has only a few counts. The chain combines TRBV15 with TRBJ1-1; 8 positions match TRBD1. Trimming took 2 bases from V and 1 from J; bases not matched to a gene: 3. The CDR3 has 15 residues. CDR1 is LNHNV and CDR2 is YYDKDF in the germline V gene (reference sequence). This CDR3 is CATSRPGGTNTEAFF. The CDR3 DNA reads TGTGCCACCAGCAGACCAGGGGGCACGAACACTGAAGCTTTCTTT.

The rearrangement links TRBV27 to TRBJ1-2; D remains unclear. Germline V gives CDR1 MNHEY, CDR2 SMNVEV (reference sequence). V was pared by 6 bases and J by 4 bases, with 12 bases between. This CDR3 has 13 residues. CDR3 nucleotides: TGTGCCAGCAGCAGACCGGGAGTCTATGGCTACACCTTC. This encodes CASSRPGVYGYTF.

Of note for this clone: An end of the junction differs from the germline gene, which may be a read error. The V and J genes are TRBV11-2 and TRBJ2-7; D is ambiguous. Germline V gene data show CDR1 as SGHAT and CDR2 as FQNNGV. CDR3 length: 14 amino acids. CDR3 loop: CASTLPLLSYEQYF. CDR3 nucleotides: TGTGCCAGCACCTTACCCCTACTCTCCTACGAGCAGTACTTC.

V is TRBV5-1 and J is TRBJ1-1; 11 nucleotides match TRBD1. CDR3 length equals 17 residues. The junction had 11 bases not matched to a gene; V was cut back by 2 bases and J by 5 bases. Germline V gene sequence: CDR1 SGHRS, CDR2 YFSETQ. The CDR3 coding sequence is TGCGCCAGCAGCTTAAGCGGACAGGGGGCAATAGGTACTGAAGCTTTCTTT. Encoded protein: CASSLSGQGAIGTEAFF.

The chain couples TRBV7-8 to TRBJ2-7, with D possibly TRBD1 on 5 matching bases. The germline CDR1 and CDR2 sequences are SGHVS and FQNEAQ. V dropped 0 bases and J dropped 7 bases, with 10 bases sitting between them. There are 13 residues in the CDR3. The CDR3, as DNA: TGTGCCAGCAGCTTAGCGCAGGGTCGGGAGCAGTACTTC. Translation gives CASSLAQGREQYF.

The genes are TRBV6-5 and TRBJ1-1; a weak D match, TRBD1 (5 bases). Germline-derived CDR1 and CDR2 are MNHEY and SVGAGI. Between the trimmed V and J ends, which lost 7 bases and 6 bases, there was a span of 9 bases. There are 11 residues in the CDR3. The CDR3, as DNA: TGTGCCAGCAAGGGGTGGGCTGAAGCTTTCTTT. Protein sequence: CASKGWAEAFF.

V gene TRBV5-4 combines with J gene TRBJ1-1; 8 bases agree with TRBD1. Germline V gene sequence: CDR1 SGHNT, CDR2 YYREEE (reference sequence). The CDR3 runs to 15 residues. V was clipped by 3 bases and J by 2 bases; unmatched bases: 6. DNA for the CDR3: TGTGCCAGCAGCTCCGGACAGGGAGGAAACACTGAAGCTTTCTTT. This encodes CASSSGQGGNTEAFF.

This clone has a handful of counts. The chain carries TRBV6-5 and TRBJ2-7, with a possible D match to TRBD1 (5 bases). Between the trimmed V and J ends, which lost 7 bases and 5 bases, there was a span of 15 bases. Germline CDR1 is MNHEY and CDR2 is SVGAGI. This CDR3 comprises 13 residues. CDR3 amino acids: CASTLRWGHEQYF. As DNA, the CDR3 is TGTGCCAGCACTCTCAGGTGGGGCCACGAGCAGTACTTC.

The chain has TRBV10-3 and TRBJ1-1; tentatively, D is TRBD1 (5 bases). This CDR3 has 13 amino acids. V lost 1 base and J 11 bases, leaving 14 bases between the germline ends. Germline loops: CDR1 ENHRY, CDR2 SYGVKD. CDR3 DNA: TGTGCCATCAGTGAGTGGGCAGGGACTGGGGCTTTCTTT. This gives the protein CAISEWAGTGAFF.

The genes are TRBV15 and TRBJ1-2, with D unresolved. The CDR3 totals 13 residues. V lost 5 bases, J lost 1 base, and 8 bases lay in between. Germline V gene data show CDR1 as LNHNV and CDR2 as YYDKDF (reference sequence). Here the CDR3 DNA reads TGTGCCACCAGCCGGTCACTTAACTATGGCTACACCTTC. As protein: CATSRSLNYGYTF.

This clone is a singleton in its sample. The chain recombines TRBV28 with TRBJ2-1; TRBD2 agrees at 8 bases. CDR1 is MDHEN and CDR2 is SYDVKM in the germline V gene. Trimming cost V 6 bases and J 7 bases; bases outside gene matches: 8. The CDR3 extends over 14 amino acids. The CDR3 sequence is CASRWERETNEQFF. CDR3 coding DNA: TGTGCCAGCAGATGGGAGCGGGAGACGAATGAGCAGTTCTTC.

V gene TRBV7-9 combines with J gene TRBJ2-5; D gene ambiguous. CDR3 size: 11 residues. Germline assignment: CDR1 SEHNR and CDR2 FQNEAQ (reference sequence). Trimming stripped 5 bases from V and 1 base from J, with 2 bases between. The CDR3 region is CASSLQETQYF. The DNA of the CDR3 is TGTGCCAGCAGCCTCCAAGAGACCCAGTACTTC.

The chain carries TRBV4-3 and TRBJ2-1; 10 bases match TRBD2. The V gene end was trimmed by 4 bases and the J gene end by 1 base; junction bases not matched to a gene: 13. Germline V lookup: CDR1 LGHNA, CDR2 YSLEER. The CDR3 totals 19 residues. The CDR3 reads CASSPLKSSGRESYNEQFF. The CDR3 DNA reads TGCGCCAGCAGCCCCCTAAAATCTAGCGGGAGAGAGTCCTACAATGAGCAGTTCTTC.

The chain couples TRBV15 to TRBJ1-2; D is possibly TRBD1 (5 bases). The V end was cut by 3 bases, the J end by 1 base, with 15 bases between. The length of the CDR3 is 16 residues. Germline loops: CDR1 LNHNV, CDR2 YYDKDF (reference sequence). This CDR3 reads CATSRFRQSDNYGYTF. The CDR3 DNA reads TGTGCCACCAGCAGGTTTAGACAGAGCGATAACTATGGCTACACCTTC.

V usage is TRBV7-2 and J usage is TRBJ1-5; a possible D gene is TRBD1 (5 bases). CDR1 is SGHTA, CDR2 FQGNSA, per germline. The CDR3 length is 14 residues. Trimming removed 3 bases from V and 13 bases from J, with 19 bases in between. Here the CDR3 DNA reads TGTGCCAGCAGCTTCGGGCAGGGCGCAGATTCACAGCATTTT. Residues: CASSFGQGADSQHF. Drawing the rest from reference TRBV7-2 and TRBJ1-5, the complete variable domain is GAGVSQSPSNKVTEKGKDVELRCDPISGHTALYWYRQSLGQGLEFLIYFQGNSAPDKSGLPSDRFSAERTGGSVSTLTIQRTQQEDSAVYLCASSFGQGADSQHFGDGTRLSIL.

This clone was detected only once. The chain combines TRBV5-8 with TRBJ1-4, with D possibly matching TRBD1 (6 bases). The CDR3 covers 15 residues. CDR1 SGHTS and CDR2 YDEGEE come from the germline V gene. Deletions cut 5 bases from V and 1 base from J, with 12 bases between. Written as DNA, the CDR3 is TGTGCCAGCAGATCTCCGGGACAAACTAATGAAAAACTGTTTTTT. Amino acids: CASRSPGQTNEKLFF.

The rearrangement joins TRBV6-2 or TRBV6-3 to TRBJ2-7; 8 bases align to TRBD1. Looked up from germline, CDR1 is MNHEY and CDR2 is SVGEGT. The trim removed 0 bases at V and 2 bases at J, leaving 15 bases unmatched. This CDR3 has 19 amino acids. The CDR3 loop reads CASSYSLIPRDRSPYEQYF. CDR3 in DNA: TGTGCCAGCAGTTACTCGTTAATTCCCCGGGACAGGTCCCCCTACGAGCAGTACTTC.

The genes are TRBV9 and TRBJ2-1, with a possible D match to TRBD2 (6 bases). The CDR3 is 15 residues long. Trimming removed 2 bases from V and 6 bases from J, with 15 bases in between. CDR1 is SGDLS, CDR2 YYNGEE, per germline. In DNA form, the CDR3 reads TGTGCCAGCAGCGTTCAAGCGGGTTGGAGCAATGAGCAGTTCTTC. It specifies CASSVQAGWSNEQFF.

V and J are TRBV15 and TRBJ2-2, with D perhaps TRBD2 (6 bases). CDR1 and CDR2 from the germline V gene are LNHNV and YYDKDF (reference sequence). This CDR3 comprises 16 residues. V shed 3 bases and J shed 7 bases, with 18 bases lying between them. CDR3 nucleotides: TGTGCCACCAGCAGCCGGGACTGGGGGAGGATCGGGGAGCTGTTTTTT. Amino acids: CATSSRDWGRIGELFF.